These 11 T cell receptor beta chains originate from one sample sequenced in a study of blood T cell repertoires in COVID-19. Assay: immunoSEQ multiplex PCR; the TCRdb copy retains only in-frame clones and omits some. Of roughly 230,000 clones in the sample, 83% are singletons; the top ten hold 5.5%. The specimen was peripheral blood. All receptors come from a human donor in a cohort sampled during active COVID-19.

The rearrangement links TRBV23-1 to TRBJ2-5, with no clear D. TRBV23-1 is annotated as an ORF whose role is uncertain. CDR3 length equals 13 residues. V was shortened by 0 bases and J by 6 bases, with 8 bases between the two germline ends. CDR3 sequence (DNA): TGCGCCAGCAGTCAATCGGCCTTACAGACCCAGTACTTC. Amino acids: CASSQSALQTQYF.

V and J are TRBV24-1 and TRBJ2-3; D possibly corresponds to TRBD1 (7 bases). This CDR3 comprises 13 residues. Germline V gives CDR1 KGHDR, CDR2 SFDVKD. Between the trimmed V and J ends, which lost 4 bases and 6 bases, there was a span of 10 bases. The CDR3 reads CATSDPGGDTQYF. The CDR3 DNA follows: TGTGCCACCAGTGACCCAGGGGGGGATACGCAGTATTTT.

The CDR3 nucleotides are TGTGCCAGCAGCTTAGGGGGGGCTAGCGGAACCTACAATGAGCAGTTCTTC. Translated, it gives CASSLGGASGTYNEQFF. The rearrangement uses TRBV7-8 and TRBJ2-1; D perhaps matches TRBD2 (7 bases). Looked up from germline, CDR1 is SGHVS and CDR2 is FQNEAQ. Trimming removed 1 base at V and 2 bases at J, with 15 bases between. There are 17 residues in the CDR3.

The V gene is TRBV6-6, the J gene TRBJ2-2; 12 bases align to TRBD2. The germline V gene encodes CDR1 MNHNY and CDR2 SVGAGI (reference sequence). The CDR3 spans 16 residues. Germline trimming cut 11 bases from V and 5 bases from J; bases unmatched to any gene: 12. CDR3: CAAATSGSKGTGELFF. In DNA form, the CDR3 reads TGTGCCGCAGCGACTAGCGGGAGTAAGGGAACCGGGGAGCTGTTTTTT.

The chain employs TRBV18 and TRBJ2-1, with TRBD1 matching 8 bases. V shed 5 bases and J 4 bases; nucleotides not matched to a gene: 10. CDR3 length equals 16 residues. The germline V gene encodes CDR1 KGHSH and CDR2 LQKENI. CDR3 coding DNA: TGTGCCAGCTCAAGAGGACAGGGAAAGGATTACAATGAGCAGTTCTTC. This codes for CASSRGQGKDYNEQFF.

V is TRBV9 and J is TRBJ2-1, with a tentative D call TRBD2 (7 bases). The CDR3 sequence is 15 residues long. The V gene's germline CDR1 is SGDLS and CDR2 YYNGEE. V lost 0 bases and J lost 9, with 16 bases in between. In DNA form, the CDR3 reads TGTGCCAGCAGCGTAGAACTAAGGGGGGGGACTGAGCAGTTCTTC. It is translated as CASSVELRGGTEQFF.

The rearrangement uses TRBV2 and TRBJ2-1; D call uncertain. The V and J ends lost 3 bases and 9 bases respectively, with 15 bases between them. The CDR3 loop spans 14 amino acids. Germline V gives CDR1 SNHLY, CDR2 FYNNEI. The CDR3 DNA reads as TGTGCCAGCAGTGATTCTGGCCCCAGTGGTGAGCAGTTCTTC. Its translation is CASSDSGPSGEQFF.

V gene TRBV24-1 combines with J gene TRBJ2-2; the match to TRBD1 covers 11 bases. The junction had 3 bases not matched to a gene; V was cut back by 10 bases and J by 6 bases. Germline CDR1 is KGHDR and CDR2 is SFDVKD. The CDR3 totals 13 residues. This CDR3 is CATRTGGPGELFF. In DNA form, the CDR3 reads TGTGCCACAAGGACAGGGGGCCCCGGGGAGCTGTTTTTT.

This chain's CDR3 is CATTPDGSGEKLFF. CDR3 DNA sequence: TGTGCCACCACTCCGGATGGATCGGGTGAAAAACTGTTTTTT. The chain uses TRBV19 and TRBJ1-4; D is ambiguous. The CDR3 sequence is 14 residues long. V lost 10 bases and J 7 bases, leaving 19 bases between the germline ends. The germline gives CDR1 LNHDA, CDR2 SQIVND (reference sequence).

This chain links TRBV19 with TRBJ2-4, with 11 nucleotides matching TRBD1. There are 16 residues in the CDR3. CDR1 is LNHDA, CDR2 SQIVND, per germline (reference sequence). V gave up 5 bases and J gave up 0 bases; unmatched junction bases: 3. The CDR3 DNA is TGTGCCAGTAGTCGAGGACAGGGGGCAGCCAAAAACATTCAGTACTTC. Protein product: CASSRGQGAAKNIQYF.

Written as DNA, the CDR3 is TGCGCCAGCAGCTTGCAAAACCAAGAGACCCAGTACTTC. It encodes CASSLQNQETQYF. The chain recombines TRBV5-1 with TRBJ2-5; no clear D gene. Trimming removed 1 base from V and 0 bases from J, with 4 bases in between. This CDR3 region has 13 residues. The germline gives CDR1 SGHRS, CDR2 YFSETQ.